This T cell receptor (beta chain) was sequenced during a study of brain T cells in children with intractable seizures. Notes on the study in general: Pre- and post-surgery blood differed in depth, so pre-surgery absences may be undersampling. Viral specificity was inferred only from CDR3 similarity; HCMV serostatus was unknown.

Note on this clone: Its antigen remains unknown.

Sequenced by immunoSEQ multiplex PCR; TCRdb stores in-frame clones only, minus some. This table has about 340,000 clones, 93% appearing once. CDR3 length equals 12 residues. In germline, CDR1 is SGHDN, CDR2 FVKESK. Deletions cut 2 bases from V and 4 bases from J, with 6 bases between. The time point is: blood from clinic visit 5 months post-surgery; TSC patient then seizure free. Surgery cases with the highest brain T cell transcript signatures were chosen for sequencing. The source was peripheral blood, collected about 5 months after surgery. The V and J genes are TRBV14 and TRBJ2-7; D unclear. This receptor was obtained from a boy less than two years old with tuberous sclerosis and intractable seizures. CDR3 nucleotides: TGTGCCAGCAGCCAACAGGCTTACGAGCAGTACTTC. Its protein product is CASSQQAYEQYF.